This T cell receptor (beta chain) stems from a study of blood T cell repertoires in COVID-19. This CDR3 has 15 amino acids. Looked up from germline, CDR1 is SGDLS and CDR2 is YYNGEE. V shed 4 bases, J shed 1 base, and the junction held 6 bases outside the gene matches. The assay was immunoSEQ multiplex PCR, and TCRdb's table has in-frame clones only and misses some. Counted here are approximately 310,000 clones, roughly 85% occurring once; the ten biggest clones make up approximately 1.9%. The TCR sequence derives from a woman in her twenties or thirties who had been exposed to COVID-19. Sequencing was performed on PBMCs or T cells enriched from blood (not recorded which). The chain joins TRBV9 to TRBJ1-1, with 8 bases that match TRBD1. DNA of the CDR3: TGTGCCAGCAGCCCTGCCGGGACAGGGAACACTGAAGCTTTCTTT. It yields the protein CASSPAGTGNTEAFF.